This T cell receptor (beta chain) was captured in a study of spatial heterogeneity in lung cancer. Study details: Counts of TCR transcripts in tumor regions correlated strongly with a matched bulk RNA-seq T cell module score.

General study points: Tumor mutation counts were tracked by expanded intratumoral alpha and beta TCR counts.

TCRdb recomputed calls from the 5' RACE reads with MiXCR, one row per CDR3 protein. This table holds 7,500 to 10,000 distinct CDR3 sequences, about 9.9% found once. Germline values: CDR1 MNHEY, CDR2 SMNVEV (reference sequence). The CDR3 runs 15 residues. Between the trimmed V and J ends, which lost 5 bases and 2 bases, there was a span of 15 bases. Documented time point: sample taken at primary tumor resection. The sample holds many counts of this clonotype. As yet, its antigen is unknown. J is TRBJ2-5 and V is TRBV27; TRBD2 is a possible D gene (5 bases). The clonotype comes from a male donor with early-stage non-small cell lung cancer. Sample: lung tumor tissue, taken at surgery. The CDR3 sequence: CASSTAGLRQETQYF. Here the CDR3 DNA reads TGTGCCAGCAGTACCGCCGGACTGCGTCAAGAGACCCAGTACTTC.